This T cell receptor (beta chain) originates from a study of T cell responses to AZD1222 COVID-19 vaccine. Study background: Recipients boosted at about 4 weeks or about 12 weeks are pooled. Study-wide findings and caveats: Donors were chiefly white British, with a greater number of females, and clonal diversity was perhaps underestimated. Repertoires were obtained solely post-peak T cell response. With two AZD1222 doses given, Spike-specific TCR breadth and depth both rose.

As to this clone: The target antigen is unknown.

The assay was immunoSEQ multiplex PCR, and TCRdb's table has in-frame clones only and misses some. The table has under 100,000 clones, 90% to 95% seen once. This CDR3 region has 14 residues. V dropped 4 bases and J dropped 0 bases, with 8 bases sitting between them. Sequenced here: peripheral blood, sampled on day 0 of AZD1222 vaccination. This chain uses TRBV5-7 with TRBJ2-4; the D gene is possibly TRBD2 (6 bases). TRBV5-7 is sorted into the ORF group, with uncertain function. This clonotype was sampled from an adult in good health. The CDR3 nucleotides read TGTGCCAGCAGCGGGGGGATAGCCAAAAACATTCAGTACTTC. This gives the protein CASSGGIAKNIQYF.